This T cell receptor beta chain derives from a study of long-term antiretroviral therapy in people with HIV. Trimming cost V 3 bases and J 1 base; bases outside gene matches: 4. The germline gives CDR1 SGHDT, CDR2 YYEEEE. The CDR3 consists of 14 residues. Overall study findings and caveats: Clones expanded before ART dominated the repertoire at all time points.

Points on this clone: Antigen specificity is unknown.

Version v3.0 of the immunoSEQ assay was performed at survey level. Sequencing aimed to cover roughly 35,000-50,000 T-cell genomes per sample. Generated by immunoSEQ multiplex PCR, the TCRdb table keeps only in-frame clones and is missing some. The sample yields around 21,000 clones, around 80% seen once. V is TRBV5-6 and J is TRBJ2-7; 7 bases match TRBD1. This TCR came from a woman between 25 and 40 years old with HIV. The sample in question was unsorted PBMCs, obtained 0.2 years after starting antiretroviral therapy. CDR3 DNA sequence: TGTGCCAGCAGCTCCGGGACAGCATCCTACGAGCAGTACTTC. It translates to CASSSGTASYEQYF.